Listed below are T cell receptor beta chains from one sample, sequenced in a study of T cell repertoires in cytomegalovirus infection. A single record per CDR3 protein comes from TCRdb applying MiXCR to the reads. The data contain approximately 750,000 distinct CDR3 sequences, under 40% of them singletons. The sample taken for sequencing was PBMCs. The receptors here all came from a human donor in good health (CMV status not recorded). Some clones in this sample may be carry-over from other donors' samples. Both conserved end residues are part of each CDR3. D genes are given only for firm matches. Size tells how often a clone was seen (once, few, many) or the class of an expanded clone, and some rows leave it out.

v_gene	d_gene	abundance	j_gene	CDR3nt	CDR3aa
TRBV20-1	TRBD1	-	TRBJ1-6	TGCAGTGCTGAACAGGGGGTACCCCTCCACTTT	CSAEQGVPLHF
TRBV28	TRBD1	-	TRBJ2-5	TGTGCCAGCAGTTTAACAGGGGGGAAGACCCAGTACTTC	CASSLTGGKTQYF
TRBV11-1	-	once	TRBJ1-1	TGTGCCAGCACCTATCCCGGGGGAGGAGAAGACACTGAAGCTTTCTTT	CASTYPGGGEDTEAFF
TRBV19	-	few	TRBJ2-7	TGTGCCAGTAGTCCTAGCAGCTACTACGAGCAGTACTTC	CASSPSSYYEQYF
TRBV7-2	-	many	TRBJ1-1	TGTGCCAGCAGCGCCCGACAGGTGACTGAAGCTTTCTTT	CASSARQVTEAFF
TRBV25-1	TRBD2	-	TRBJ2-5	TGTGCCAGCAGTGAATTGGCTAGCGGGAGGGCCGGGGAGACCCAGTACTTC	CASSELASGRAGETQYF
TRBV6-1	-	few	TRBJ2-2	TGTGCCAGCAGGGTCCCGGGCACCGGGGAGCTGTTTTTT	CASRVPGTGELFF
TRBV11-2	-	-	TRBJ2-1	TGTTCCAGCAGCCCGCAGCAAACCTACAATGAGCAGTTCTTC	CSSSPQQTYNEQFF
TRBV27	TRBD1	-	TRBJ1-4	TGTGCCTCACAGGGGCAGGGAGAAAAACTGTTTTTT	CASQGQGEKLFF
TRBV5-1	-	-	TRBJ2-7	TGCGCCAGCAGCTTGGAAGGGGGATTGGCCTACGAGCAGTACTTC	CASSLEGGLAYEQYF
TRBV12-3/TRBV12-4	TRBD2	-	TRBJ2-3	TGTGCCAGCAGCCGTATACCGACCGGGACTAGCGGGAGAGATACGCAGTATTTT	CASSRIPTGTSGRDTQYF
TRBV20-1	-	few	TRBJ1-1	TGCAGTGCAAACGACCAGAACACTGAAGCTTTCTTT	CSANDQNTEAFF
TRBV25-1	-	-	TRBJ1-4	TGTGCCAGCAGTGCCACTGCAACTAATGAAAAACTGTTTTTT	CASSATATNEKLFF
TRBV28	-	once	TRBJ2-1	TGTGCCAGCAGTGGGGCCAATGAGCAGTTCTTC	CASSGANEQFF
TRBV7-2	-	-	TRBJ2-7	TGTGCCAGCAGCCCCGGGTTAGGCCTCTCCTACGAGCAGTACTTC	CASSPGLGLSYEQYF
TRBV25-1	-	few	TRBJ2-5	TGTGCCAGCAGTGAAGGAGGCTCCCGGGACACGTACAAAGAGACCCAGTACTTC	CASSEGGSRDTYKETQYF
TRBV6-5	TRBD1	-	TRBJ2-3	TGTGCCAGCAGTTACGGGACAGGGGTGGATACGCAGTATTTT	CASSYGTGVDTQYF
TRBV12-3/TRBV12-4	-	-	TRBJ2-1	TGTGCCAGCAGTTTCCTTCCCTTGAACGCCACAAGTGAGCAGTTCTTC	CASSFLPLNATSEQFF
TRBV20-1	-	few	TRBJ1-2	TGCAGTGCGGCAGGAATAAACTATGGCTACACCTTC	CSAAGINYGYTF
TRBV4-1	TRBD2	-	TRBJ2-3	TGCGCCAGCAGCCAAGATAGCGGGAGCCATCCAGATACGCAGTATTTT	CASSQDSGSHPDTQYF
TRBV11-2	-	-	TRBJ2-5	TGTGCCAGCAGCTTCTACGGAGAAGAGACCCAGTACTTC	CASSFYGEETQYF
TRBV7-2	-	many	TRBJ2-2	TGTGCCAGCAGCTTCAGGGTCACCGGGGAGCTGTTTTTT	CASSFRVTGELFF
TRBV19	-	-	TRBJ1-1	TGTGCCAGCCTAAAGAGCTCACAGCTAAACACTGAAGCTTTCTTT	CASLKSSQLNTEAFF
TRBV7-2	TRBD2	many	TRBJ2-1	TGTGCCAGCAGCTTAGGCGGCCTAGCGGGAGTTGAGCAGTTCTTC	CASSLGGLAGVEQFF
TRBV7-2	-	-	TRBJ2-6	TGTGCCAGCAGCCTCAGGGGGAGGGCTGGGGCCAACGTCCTGACTTTC	CASSLRGRAGANVLTF
TRBV6-6	-	-	TRBJ1-6	TGTGCCAGCAGTTACTCCTATGCGATCCCAGGGTCACCCCTCCACTTT	CASSYSYAIPGSPLHF
TRBV7-2	TRBD1	-	TRBJ2-7	TGTGCCAGCAGCTTCCGGGACAGGGTTTACTACGAGCAGTACTTC	CASSFRDRVYYEQYF
TRBV7-2	-	many	TRBJ2-7	TGTGCCAGCAGCTTAAGACGGTACTACGAGCAGTACTTC	CASSLRRYYEQYF
TRBV7-2	-	many	TRBJ2-7	TGTGCCAGCAGCTCCCGAACGGGCCACGAGCAGTACTTC	CASSSRTGHEQYF
TRBV7-2	-	-	TRBJ1-3	TGTGCCAGCAGCTTTAATACAGGGTCTGGAAACACCATATATTTT	CASSFNTGSGNTIYF
TRBV5-1	TRBD1	-	TRBJ1-2	TGCGCCAGCAGCTTGTTAACAGGGGCTAACAATAACTATGGCTACACCTTC	CASSLLTGANNNYGYTF
TRBV6-4	-	-	TRBJ2-7	TGTGCCAGCCTGACAGGGAGGTACGAGCAGTACTTC	CASLTGRYEQYF
TRBV28	-	few	TRBJ1-1	TGTGCCAGCAGTTTGGCCCCCAGGGGCGAAGCTTTCTTT	CASSLAPRGEAFF
TRBV4-1	TRBD2	-	TRBJ2-1	TGCGCCAGCAGCCAAGTTAGCGGGGTGAATGAGCAGTTCTTC	CASSQVSGVNEQFF
TRBV7-8	TRBD2	many	TRBJ2-7	TGTGCCAGCAGCTTAGGGACCGGACTAGCGGGAGACGAGCAGTACTTC	CASSLGTGLAGDEQYF
TRBV19	-	-	TRBJ2-5	TGTGCCAGTAGTCTCCGGTGGACAAGGCAAGAGACCCAGTACTTC	CASSLRWTRQETQYF
TRBV12-3/TRBV12-4	-	-	TRBJ2-2	TGTGCCAGCAGTTTAAGGGCAGGGGATACCGGGGAGCTGTTTTTT	CASSLRAGDTGELFF
TRBV28	TRBD1	-	TRBJ1-3	TGTGCCAGCACCTCAACTCTGACAGGGTCCGGAAACACCATATATTTT	CASTSTLTGSGNTIYF
TRBV12-3/TRBV12-4	TRBD1	-	TRBJ2-6	TGTGCCAGCATTTTAGAGGGGGCGCAGTCCGGGGCCAACGTCCTTACTTTC	CASILEGAQSGANVLTF
TRBV20-1	-	-	TRBJ2-7	TGCAGTACGGCAGGAGTAACCGAGCAGTACTTC	CSTAGVTEQYF
TRBV6-1	-	-	TRBJ1-2	TGTGCCAGCAGTGAAAGGGACCTACGTCCCGATGGCTACACCTTC	CASSERDLRPDGYTF
TRBV10-3	-	once	TRBJ2-3	TGTGCCATCAGTGAAACACAGGGCAGCACAGATACGCAGTATTTT	CAISETQGSTDTQYF
TRBV12-3/TRBV12-4	-	few	TRBJ1-6	TGTGCCAGCAGTACCCGAGGGGCTTCACCCCTCCACTTT	CASSTRGASPLHF
TRBV29-1	-	-	TRBJ2-2	TGCAGCGTTGCGGAGCGCACGAACACCGGGGAGCTGTTTTTT	CSVAERTNTGELFF
TRBV5-6	-	few	TRBJ1-2	TGTGCCAGCAGCTTTAGGAGTGCTAGGCCAGGGGGCTACACCTTC	CASSFRSARPGGYTF
TRBV12-3/TRBV12-4	-	few	TRBJ1-2	TGTGCCAGCAGTTTAGCCCTCAGGAATGGCTACACCTTC	CASSLALRNGYTF
TRBV6-2/TRBV6-3	-	-	TRBJ1-1	TGTGCCAGCAGTTACGGGCACCGGAACACTGAAGCTTTCTTT	CASSYGHRNTEAFF
TRBV6-5	-	few	TRBJ1-2	TGTGCCAGCAGTTACTCTGCAGGGGCCAACTATGGCTACACCTTC	CASSYSAGANYGYTF
TRBV28	TRBD2	few	TRBJ2-7	TGTGCCAGCAGTGCTCCGGGGAGGGCCGAGCAGTACTTC	CASSAPGRAEQYF
TRBV12-3/TRBV12-4	TRBD2	-	TRBJ2-3	TGTGCCAGCAGTTTAGACCTAGCGGGACTTGAGGCAGATACGCAGTATTTT	CASSLDLAGLEADTQYF
TRBV11-2	-	few	TRBJ2-5	TGTGCCAGCAGCTTAACTGACGCCGCGAGCCCAGAGACCCAGTACTTC	CASSLTDAASPETQYF